The 11 T cell receptor beta chains below were found in one sample sequenced in a study of OX40 agonist ivuxolimab in advanced cancers. The repertoire was sequenced with immunoSEQ multiplex PCR; TCRdb's copy has only in-frame clones and lacks some. The sample carries 77,000 or so clones, 85% to 95% recorded once. The source material was CD4+ or CD8+ T cells sorted from blood, sampled in a trial of the OX40 agonist ivuxolimab. The receptors here all came from an adult with an advanced solid tumor such as melanoma, head and neck, liver or kidney cancer.

CDR3 region: CASSPGTSSTDTQYF. CDR3 in DNA: TGTGCCAGCAGCCCCGGGACGTCTAGCACAGATACGCAGTATTTT. The genes are TRBV7-2 and TRBJ2-3; D could derive from TRBD1 or TRBD2 (5 bases each). The germline gives CDR1 SGHTA, CDR2 FQGNSA. Trimming removed 5 bases from V and 0 bases from J, with 12 bases in between. The CDR3 covers 15 residues.

This clone was counted once. This sequence joins TRBV12-1 and TRBJ2-3; the D segment call TRBD2 is taken from the table without a DNA check. TRBV12-1 is given as a pseudogene. The CDR3 has 15 amino acids. This CDR3 is CASSFELAGTNTQYF. CDR3 DNA sequence: TGTGCCAGCAGCTTTGAACTAGCGGGGACCAATACGCAGTATTTT.

The chain is built from TRBV2 and TRBJ1-4; D is undetermined. Trimming left V 3 bases short and J 8 bases short, with 10 bases between. Germline values: CDR1 SNHLY, CDR2 FYNNEI. This CDR3 has 13 amino acids. CDR3 protein: CASSDGLMEKLFF. For the CDR3, the DNA is TGTGCCAGCAGTGATGGCCTCATGGAAAAACTGTTTTTT. The variable domain in full, completed from reference TRBV2 and TRBJ1-4, reads EPEVTQTPSHQVTQMGQEVILRCVPISNHLYFYWYRQILGQKVEFLVSFYNNEISEKSEIFDDQFSVERPDGSNFTLKIRSTKLEDSAMYFCASSDGLMEKLFFGSGTQLSVL.

The genes are TRBV6-5 and TRBJ1-6; possibly TRBD1 for D (5 bases). Germline assignment: CDR1 MNHEY and CDR2 SVGAGI. This CDR3 region has 15 residues. The germline V and J ends were trimmed by 10 bases and 7 bases, with 20 bases remaining between them. The CDR3 DNA sequence: TGTGCCACCCGGGCCCCGGGACGGGAAAATTCACCCCTCCACTTT. This encodes CATRAPGRENSPLHF.

The chain joins TRBV7-8 to TRBJ1-4, with a weak D call TRBD1 (5 bases). Per the germline V gene, CDR1 is SGHVS and CDR2 is FQNEAQ. With 7 bases removed from V and 7 bases from J, the gap between germline ends came to 16 bases. This CDR3 has 14 residues. CDR3: CASTKSLGGEKLFF. For the CDR3, the DNA is TGTGCCAGCACCAAAAGTCTGGGGGGTGAAAAACTGTTTTTT.

The chain joins TRBV7-9 to TRBJ2-5, with a tentative D call TRBD2 (6 bases). The CDR3 runs 16 residues. Per germline, CDR1 SEHNR and CDR2 FQNEAQ (reference sequence). V was clipped by 2 bases and J by 3 bases, with 16 bases between them. CDR3 residues: CASSLFAGTDKETQYF. CDR3 sequence (DNA): TGTGCCAGCAGCTTATTTGCGGGAACTGATAAAGAGACCCAGTACTTC.

The chain uses TRBV27 and TRBJ2-1, with 8 bases lining up with TRBD2. V lost 5 bases, J lost 4 bases, and 7 bases stayed unmatched. From germline, CDR1 is MNHEY and CDR2 SMNVEV (reference sequence). This CDR3 contains 15 residues. The CDR3 DNA is TGTGCCAGCAGTCTCTCGACTAGCGCTTACAATGAGCAGTTCTTC. Amino acids: CASSLSTSAYNEQFF.

The chain combines TRBV27 with TRBJ1-2, with 7 positions matching TRBD1. This CDR3 contains 15 residues. The junction had 8 bases not matched to a gene; V was cut back by 5 bases and J by 2 bases. The germline V gene has CDR1 MNHEY and CDR2 SMNVEV (reference sequence). DNA of the CDR3: TGTGCCAGCAGTATATACTCACAGGGGAACTATGGCTACACCTTC. It yields the protein CASSIYSQGNYGYTF.

The genes are TRBV6-5 and TRBJ2-3; 7 nucleotides agree with TRBD2. The CDR3 loop spans 12 amino acids. Per germline, CDR1 MNHEY and CDR2 SVGAGI. V was clipped by 5 bases and J by 8 bases; unmatched bases: 4. The CDR3 region is CASSEGRVTQYF. CDR3 in DNA: TGTGCCAGCAGTGAGGGGAGGGTTACGCAGTATTTT.

The V gene is TRBV30, the J gene TRBJ1-5; tentatively, D is TRBD1 (6 bases). CDR3 length: 13 residues. Germline lookup yields CDR1 GTSNPN and CDR2 SVGIG (reference sequence). Trimming shortened V by 2 bases and J by 6 bases, and 11 bases separated the two germline ends. The CDR3 DNA is TGTGCCTGGAGTAGGGGGGGTGCTCAGCCCCAGCATTTT. This gives the protein CAWSRGGAQPQHF.

The chain carries TRBV15 and TRBJ1-2, with D unclear. Trimming pared 0 bases from V and 4 bases from J, leaving 9 bases between. This CDR3 has 14 amino acids. Germline-derived CDR1 and CDR2 are LNHNV and YYDKDF (reference sequence). The CDR3 DNA reads as TGTGCCACCAGCAGAGATGGGCAAACCTATGGCTACACCTTC. It codes for CATSRDGQTYGYTF.